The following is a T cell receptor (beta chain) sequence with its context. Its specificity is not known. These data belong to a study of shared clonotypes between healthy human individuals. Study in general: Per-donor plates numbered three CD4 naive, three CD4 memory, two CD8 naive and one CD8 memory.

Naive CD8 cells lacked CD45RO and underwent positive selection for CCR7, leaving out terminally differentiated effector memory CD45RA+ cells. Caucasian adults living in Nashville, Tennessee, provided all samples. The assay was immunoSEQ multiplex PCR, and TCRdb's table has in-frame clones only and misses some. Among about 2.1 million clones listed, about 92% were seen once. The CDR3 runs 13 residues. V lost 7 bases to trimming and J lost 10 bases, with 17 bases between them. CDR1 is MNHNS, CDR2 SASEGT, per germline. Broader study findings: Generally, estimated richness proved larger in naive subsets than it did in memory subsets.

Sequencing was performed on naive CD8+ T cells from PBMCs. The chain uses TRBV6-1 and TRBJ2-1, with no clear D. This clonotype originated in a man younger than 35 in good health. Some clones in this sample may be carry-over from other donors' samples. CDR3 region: CASITPYPPEQFF. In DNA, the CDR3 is TGTGCCAGCATTACTCCGTACCCACCCGAGCAGTTCTTC.